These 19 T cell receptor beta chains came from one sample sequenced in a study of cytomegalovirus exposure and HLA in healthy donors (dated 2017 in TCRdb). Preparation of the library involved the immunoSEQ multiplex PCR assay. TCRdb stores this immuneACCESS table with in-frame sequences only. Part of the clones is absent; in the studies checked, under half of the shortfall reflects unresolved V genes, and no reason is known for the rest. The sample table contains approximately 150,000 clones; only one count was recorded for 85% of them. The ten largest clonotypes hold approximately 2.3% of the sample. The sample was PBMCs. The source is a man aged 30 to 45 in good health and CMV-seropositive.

The CDR3 here is CASSQGSQISRDKNIQYF. The DNA of the CDR3 is TGCGCCAGCAGCCAAGGGTCTCAGATTAGCCGAGACAAAAACATTCAGTACTTC. The rearrangement uses TRBV4-1 and TRBJ2-4; no firm D call. Per germline, CDR1 MGHRA and CDR2 YSYEKL. Deletions cut 1 base from V and 3 bases from J, with 19 bases between. The CDR3 is made up of 18 amino acids.

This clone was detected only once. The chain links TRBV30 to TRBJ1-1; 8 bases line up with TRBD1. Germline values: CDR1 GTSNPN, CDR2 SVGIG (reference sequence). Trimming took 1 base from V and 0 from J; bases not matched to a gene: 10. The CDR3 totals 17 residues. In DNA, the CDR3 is TGTGCCTGGAGTGGTGGGCCACAGGGGGTTCTGAACACTGAAGCTTTCTTT. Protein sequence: CAWSGGPQGVLNTEAFF.

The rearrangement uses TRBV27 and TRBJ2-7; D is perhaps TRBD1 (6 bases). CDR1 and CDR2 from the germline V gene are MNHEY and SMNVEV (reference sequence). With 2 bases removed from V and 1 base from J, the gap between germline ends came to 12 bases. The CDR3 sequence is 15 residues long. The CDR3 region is CASSLRSGQSYEQYF. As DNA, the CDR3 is TGTGCCAGCAGTTTAAGGTCCGGACAGTCCTACGAGCAGTACTTC.

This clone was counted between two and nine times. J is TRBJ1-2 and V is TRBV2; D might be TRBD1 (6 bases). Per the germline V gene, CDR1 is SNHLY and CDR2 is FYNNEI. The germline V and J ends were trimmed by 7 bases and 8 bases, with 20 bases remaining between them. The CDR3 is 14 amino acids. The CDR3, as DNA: TGTGCCAGCACCTCACAGGGTTCCTCTTGGGGCTACACCTTC. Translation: CASTSQGSSWGYTF.

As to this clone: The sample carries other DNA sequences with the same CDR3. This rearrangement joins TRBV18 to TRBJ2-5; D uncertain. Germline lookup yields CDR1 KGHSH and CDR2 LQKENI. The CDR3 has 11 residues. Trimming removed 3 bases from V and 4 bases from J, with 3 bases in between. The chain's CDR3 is CASSPSETQYF. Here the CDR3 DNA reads TGTGCCAGCTCACCCTCAGAGACCCAGTACTTC.

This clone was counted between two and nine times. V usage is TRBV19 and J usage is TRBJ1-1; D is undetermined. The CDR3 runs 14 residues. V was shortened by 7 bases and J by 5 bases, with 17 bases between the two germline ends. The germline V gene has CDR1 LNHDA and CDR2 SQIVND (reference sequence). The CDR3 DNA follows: TGTGCCAGTACCCGCCCCAATAGAGAGACTGAAGCTTTCTTT. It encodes CASTRPNRETEAFF. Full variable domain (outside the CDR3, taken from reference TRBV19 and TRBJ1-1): DGGITQSPKYLFRKEGQNVTLSCEQNLNHDAMYWYRQDPGQGLRLIYYSQIVNDFQKGDIAEGYSVSREKKESFPLTVTSAQKNPTAFYLCASTRPNRETEAFFGQGTRLTVV.

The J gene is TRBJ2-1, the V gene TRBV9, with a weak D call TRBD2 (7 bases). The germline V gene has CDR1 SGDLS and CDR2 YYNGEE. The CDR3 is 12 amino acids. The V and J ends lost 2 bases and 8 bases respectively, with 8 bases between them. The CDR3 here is CASSVGGHEQFF. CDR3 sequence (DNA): TGTGCCAGCAGCGTGGGGGGGCATGAGCAGTTCTTC.

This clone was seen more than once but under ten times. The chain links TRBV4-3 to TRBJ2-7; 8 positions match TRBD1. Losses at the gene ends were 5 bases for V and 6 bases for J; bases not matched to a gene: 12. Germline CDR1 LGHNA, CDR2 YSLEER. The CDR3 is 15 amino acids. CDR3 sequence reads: CASSSASGGLGEQYF. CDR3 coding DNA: TGCGCCAGCAGCTCTGCCTCAGGGGGCTTAGGCGAGCAGTACTTC.

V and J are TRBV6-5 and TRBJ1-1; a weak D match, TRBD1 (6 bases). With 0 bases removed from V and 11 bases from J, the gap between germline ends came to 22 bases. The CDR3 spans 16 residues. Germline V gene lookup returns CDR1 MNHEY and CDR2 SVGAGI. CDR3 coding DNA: TGTGCCAGCAGTTACTCGCAGGGGTCCCACGTTAATACGGCTTTCTTT. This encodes CASSYSQGSHVNTAFF.

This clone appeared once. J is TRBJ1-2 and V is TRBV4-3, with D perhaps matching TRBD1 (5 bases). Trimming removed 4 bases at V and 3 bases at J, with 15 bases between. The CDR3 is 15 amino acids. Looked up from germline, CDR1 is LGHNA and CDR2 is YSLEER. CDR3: CASSRGETDDYGYTF. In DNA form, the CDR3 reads TGCGCCAGCAGCCGGGGGGAGACAGATGACTATGGCTACACCTTC.

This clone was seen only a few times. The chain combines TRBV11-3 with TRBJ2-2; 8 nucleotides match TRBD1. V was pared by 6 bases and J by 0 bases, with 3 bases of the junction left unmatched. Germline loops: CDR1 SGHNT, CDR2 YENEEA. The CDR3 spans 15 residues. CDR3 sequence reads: CASSPGQANTGELFF. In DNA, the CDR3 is TGTGCCAGCAGTCCGGGACAGGCGAACACCGGGGAGCTGTTTTTT.

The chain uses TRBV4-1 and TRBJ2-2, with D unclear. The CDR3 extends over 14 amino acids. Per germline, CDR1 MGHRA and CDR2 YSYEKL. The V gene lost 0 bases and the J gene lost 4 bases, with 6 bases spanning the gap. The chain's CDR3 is CASSQDRPTGELFF. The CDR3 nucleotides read TGCGCCAGCAGCCAAGACAGGCCCACCGGGGAGCTGTTTTTT.

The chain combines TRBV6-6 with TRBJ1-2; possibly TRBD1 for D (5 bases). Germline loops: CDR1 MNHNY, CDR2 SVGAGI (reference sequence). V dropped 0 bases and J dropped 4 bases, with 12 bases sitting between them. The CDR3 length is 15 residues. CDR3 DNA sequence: TGTGCCAGCAGTTACTCGGTCCAGGGTGGCTATGGCTACACCTTC. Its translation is CASSYSVQGGYGYTF.

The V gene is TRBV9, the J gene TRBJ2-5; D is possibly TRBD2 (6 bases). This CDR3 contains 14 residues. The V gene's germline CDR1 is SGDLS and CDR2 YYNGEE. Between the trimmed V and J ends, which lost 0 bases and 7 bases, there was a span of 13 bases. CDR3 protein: CASSVGGGAGTQYF. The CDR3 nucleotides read TGTGCCAGCAGCGTAGGAGGAGGGGCCGGGACCCAGTACTTC.

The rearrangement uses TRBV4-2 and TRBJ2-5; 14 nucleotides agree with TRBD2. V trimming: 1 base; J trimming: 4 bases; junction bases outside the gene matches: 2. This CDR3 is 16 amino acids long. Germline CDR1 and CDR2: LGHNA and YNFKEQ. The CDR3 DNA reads TGTGCCAGCAGCCAAGGACTAGCGGGGGGGCCAGAGACCCAGTACTTC. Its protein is CASSQGLAGGPETQYF.

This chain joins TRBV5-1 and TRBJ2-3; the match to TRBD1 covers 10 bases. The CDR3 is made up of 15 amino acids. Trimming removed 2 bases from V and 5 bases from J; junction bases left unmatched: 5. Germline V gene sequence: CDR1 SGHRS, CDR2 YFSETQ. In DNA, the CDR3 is TGCGCCAGCAGCTTAAGGGGACAGGGGCAAGATACGCAGTATTTT. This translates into CASSLRGQGQDTQYF.

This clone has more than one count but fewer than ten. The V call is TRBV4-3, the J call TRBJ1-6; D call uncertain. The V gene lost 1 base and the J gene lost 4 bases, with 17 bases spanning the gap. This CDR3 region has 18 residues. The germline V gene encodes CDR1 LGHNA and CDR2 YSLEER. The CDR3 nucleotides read TGCGCCAGCAGCCAAGGTACCCCGACGGGTGGATATAATTCACCCCTCCACTTT. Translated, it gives CASSQGTPTGGYNSPLHF.

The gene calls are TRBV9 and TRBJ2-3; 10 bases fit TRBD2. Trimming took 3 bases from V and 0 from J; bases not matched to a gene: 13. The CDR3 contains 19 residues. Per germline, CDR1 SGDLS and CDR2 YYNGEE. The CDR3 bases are TGTGCCAGCAGCGAACTAGCGGGGCTAACTCCTACTAGCACAGATACGCAGTATTTT. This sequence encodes CASSELAGLTPTSTDTQYF. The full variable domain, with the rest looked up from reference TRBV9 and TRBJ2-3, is DSGVTQTPKHLITATGQRVTLRCSPRSGDLSVYWYQQSLDQGLQFLIQYYNGEERAKGNILERFSAQQFPDLHSELNLSSLELGDSALYFCASSELAGLTPTSTDTQYFGPGTRLTVL.

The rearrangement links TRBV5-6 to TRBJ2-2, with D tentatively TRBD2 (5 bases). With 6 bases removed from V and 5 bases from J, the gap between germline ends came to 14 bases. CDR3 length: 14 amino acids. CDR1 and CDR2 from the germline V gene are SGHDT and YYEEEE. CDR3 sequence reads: CASILRSGTGELFF. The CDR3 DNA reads TGTGCCAGCATTTTAAGATCGGGAACCGGGGAGCTGTTTTTT. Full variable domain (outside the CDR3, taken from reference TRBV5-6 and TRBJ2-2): DAGVTQSPTHLIKTRGQQVTLRCSPKSGHDTVSWYQQALGQGPQFIFQYYEEEERQRGNFPDRFSGHQFPNYSSELNVNALLLGDSALYLCASILRSGTGELFFGEGSRLTVL.